This TCR beta chain was captured in a study of early T cells in non-severe SARS-CoV-2 infection. This clonotype was observed a few times. One entry per CDR3 protein, called by TCRdb with MiXCR from the 5' RACE reads. The data contain around 25,000 distinct CDR3 sequences, around 5.8% of them singletons. With 5 bases removed from V and 4 bases from J, the gap between germline ends came to 13 bases. The germline gives CDR1 SGHVS, CDR2 FNYEAQ. The CDR3 length is 14 residues. The sample taken for sequencing was whole blood. This chain connects TRBV7-6 to TRBJ2-3; D might be TRBD1 (6 bases). This TCR came from an adult who was a healthcare worker with PCR-confirmed SARS-CoV-2 infection or an uninfected control (not recorded which). CDR3: CASSTTGISDTQYF. DNA for the CDR3: TGTGCCAGCAGCACAACAGGGATCTCAGATACGCAGTATTTT.